This is a list of T cell receptor beta chains from one sample in a study of blood T cell repertoires in COVID-19. The table came from immunoSEQ multiplex PCR; TCRdb's copy has only in-frame clones and leaves some out. This table holds 140,000 to 150,000 clones, about 85% found once. Material: PBMCs or T cells enriched from blood (not recorded which). The receptors were sampled from a woman in her forties who had recovered from COVID-19. The CDR3 runs from the conserved cysteine through the conserved F or W. A D gene is named only where the DNA matches it firmly.

CDR3: CAISDLAPRQTEAFF; DNA: TGTGCCATCAGTGACCTTGCACCCAGACAGACTGAAGCTTTCTTT; D: -; J: TRBJ1-1; V: TRBV10-3
CDR3: CASSQEERREIVSEQYF; DNA: TGCGCCAGCAGCCAAGAGGAAAGGAGGGAAATCGTCAGTGAGCAGTACTTC; D: -; J: TRBJ2-7; V: TRBV4-1
CDR3: CASSPPTSGTGELFF; DNA: TGTGCCAGCAGTCCCCCGACTAGTGGCACCGGGGAGCTGTTTTTT; D: -; J: TRBJ2-2; V: TRBV6-5
CDR3: CASSLWGQGGYEQYF; DNA: TGTGCCAGCAGTTTATGGGGACAGGGAGGCTACGAGCAGTACTTC; D: TRBD1; J: TRBJ2-7; V: TRBV27
CDR3: CASSLGDRYNEQFF; DNA: TGTGCCAGCAGTTTAGGGGACAGATACAATGAGCAGTTCTTC; D: TRBD1; J: TRBJ2-1; V: TRBV28
CDR3: CASSFQREGEETQYF; DNA: TGCGCCAGCAGCTTCCAGCGGGAGGGTGAAGAGACCCAGTACTTC; D: TRBD2; J: TRBJ2-5; V: TRBV5-1
CDR3: CASRMTDSTDTQYF; DNA: TGTGCCAGCAGGATGACAGATAGCACAGATACGCAGTATTTT; D: -; J: TRBJ2-3; V: TRBV6-4
CDR3: CASSFTGTGYNSPLHF; DNA: TGTGCCAGCAGTTTCACCGGGACAGGATATAATTCACCCCTCCACTTT; D: TRBD1; J: TRBJ1-6; V: TRBV28
CDR3: CASSPAGTGDREKLFF; DNA: TGTGCCAGCAGCCCGGCGGGGACAGGGGATAGAGAAAAACTGTTTTTT; D: TRBD1; J: TRBJ1-4; V: TRBV7-9
CDR3: CASSTETSNTGELFF; DNA: TGTGCCAGCAGCACAGAGACTAGCAACACCGGGGAGCTGTTTTTT; D: TRBD2; J: TRBJ2-2; V: TRBV2